Listed below are T cell receptor beta chains from one sample, sequenced in a study of blood T cell repertoires in COVID-19. Assay: immunoSEQ multiplex PCR; the TCRdb copy retains only in-frame clones and omits some. The sample has about 220,000 clones; roughly 90% are singletons. Sequencing used PBMCs or T cells enriched from blood (not recorded which). Receptors originate from a woman aged 25 to 45 who had recovered from COVID-19. CDR3s include the opening cysteine and the closing phenylalanine or tryptophan. A D gene is named only where the DNA matches it firmly. Expanded clones are given a class, and other clones once, few, many or no size at all.

d_call	v_call	clone_size	j_call	cdr3_aa	cdr3_nt
TRBD1	TRBV7-3	once	TRBJ1-1	CASSPGTANTEAFF	TGTGCCAGCAGCCCAGGGACAGCGAACACTGAAGCTTTCTTT
NA	TRBV6-2/TRBV6-3	NA	TRBJ2-7	CASSYMAYEQYF	TGTGCCAGCAGTTATATGGCATACGAGCAGTACTTC
NA	TRBV29-1	NA	TRBJ1-5	CSVTGLGGGSNQPQHF	TGCAGCGTCACAGGGTTGGGTGGGGGCAGCAATCAGCCCCAGCATTTT
TRBD2	TRBV6-5	NA	TRBJ2-4	CASSYGEGKNIQYF	TGTGCCAGCAGTTACGGGGAGGGGAAAAACATTCAGTACTTC
NA	TRBV5-5	NA	TRBJ1-2	CASSLGQPYGYTF	TGTGCCAGCAGCTTGGGACAGCCCTATGGCTACACCTTC
NA	TRBV2	NA	TRBJ1-2	CASSGQYSQYVVF	TGTGCCAGCAGTGGACAGTACAGCCAGTATGTTGTTTTC
NA	TRBV7-2	NA	TRBJ2-5	CASSVRGRETQYF	TGTGCCAGCAGCGTAAGGGGTAGGGAGACCCAGTACTTC
TRBD1	TRBV19	NA	TRBJ2-1	CASSTLGQAFYNEQFF	TGTGCCAGTAGTACCCTGGGACAGGCCTTTTACAATGAGCAGTTCTTC
TRBD1	TRBV7-9	NA	TRBJ1-2	CASGGTVGEVGYTF	TGTGCCAGCGGAGGGACAGTTGGGGAAGTTGGCTACACCTTC
NA	TRBV12-3/TRBV12-4	once	TRBJ1-2	CASSFNSLYGYTF	TGTGCCAGCAGTTTTAACAGCCTCTATGGCTACACCTTC
TRBD1	TRBV6-2/TRBV6-3	NA	TRBJ2-7	CASSYPGQGAISTYEQYF	TGTGCCAGCAGTTACCCGGGACAGGGGGCGATTTCGACCTACGAGCAGTACTTC
NA	TRBV21-1	NA	TRBJ1-2	CASSKSEGRSYGYTF	TGTGCCAGCAGCAAGAGCGAGGGCCGGAGTTACGGCTACACCTTC
TRBD1	TRBV29-1	once	TRBJ1-2	CSDEGTGGYTF	TGCAGCGACGAGGGGACAGGTGGCTACACCTTC
NA	TRBV6-5	NA	TRBJ1-4	CASRGGLATNEKLFF	TGTGCCAGCAGAGGAGGCCTTGCAACTAATGAAAAACTGTTTTTT
NA	TRBV3-1/TRBV3-2	NA	TRBJ2-5	CASSPFNRQETQYF	TGTGCCAGCAGCCCCTTTAACAGACAAGAGACCCAGTACTTC
NA	TRBV28	few	TRBJ2-1	CASSSLRQGGGYEQFF	TGTGCCAGCAGTTCCCTGCGACAGGGAGGTGGTTATGAGCAGTTCTTC
TRBD2	TRBV9	NA	TRBJ2-1	CASSASGSYNEQFF	TGTGCCAGCAGCGCTAGCGGTTCCTACAATGAGCAGTTCTTC
TRBD1	TRBV7-6	NA	TRBJ1-5	CASSSTGTGGGQPQHF	TGTGCCAGCAGCTCAACCGGGACAGGGGGCGGTCAGCCCCAGCATTTT
NA	TRBV9	NA	TRBJ2-1	CASSPRGDNEQFF	TGTGCCAGCAGCCCCCGCGGAGACAATGAGCAGTTCTTC
NA	TRBV5-1	NA	TRBJ1-5	CASSLDSHQPQHF	TGCGCCAGCAGCTTAGACAGTCATCAGCCCCAGCATTTT
NA	TRBV6-2/TRBV6-3	NA	TRBJ1-2	CASSYSIGGDNYGYTF	TGTGCCAGCAGTTACTCGATAGGCGGGGACAACTATGGCTACACCTTC
TRBD1	TRBV5-6	once	TRBJ1-2	CASSWYRTGGKYGYTF	TGTGCCAGCAGCTGGTACAGGACAGGGGGGAAGTATGGCTACACCTTC
TRBD1	TRBV7-8	NA	TRBJ1-6	CASSLGTGRLHNSPLHF	TGTGCCAGCAGCTTAGGGACAGGGCGGCTCCATAATTCACCCCTCCACTTT
NA	TRBV6-5	NA	TRBJ1-3	CASSYSPGGNTIYF	TGTGCCAGCAGTTACTCCCCAGGGGGAAACACCATATATTTT
NA	TRBV14	NA	TRBJ1-2	CASSLTEYGYTF	TGTGCCAGCAGCCTGACAGAATATGGCTACACCTTC
NA	TRBV11-2	NA	TRBJ1-1	CASSPRVDTEAFF	TGTGCCAGCAGCCCCAGGGTAGACACTGAAGCTTTCTTT
NA	TRBV6-5	NA	TRBJ1-3	CASSSDLSGNTIYF	TGTGCCAGCAGTTCAGATCTCTCTGGAAACACCATATATTTT
TRBD1	TRBV7-9	NA	TRBJ2-1	CASSSGQGGYNEQFF	TGTGCCAGCAGCTCAGGACAGGGGGGATACAATGAGCAGTTCTTC
TRBD1	TRBV2	NA	TRBJ1-2	CASTEDRSGYGYTF	TGTGCCAGCACTGAGGACAGGTCGGGCTATGGCTACACCTTC
TRBD1	TRBV7-8	NA	TRBJ2-7	CATQLRASGQGVGEQYF	TGTGCCACTCAGCTTAGGGCCTCGGGACAGGGGGTGGGGGAGCAGTACTTC
TRBD2	TRBV5-3	NA	TRBJ2-3	CARSSSGGATDTQYF	TGTGCCAGAAGCTCTAGCGGGGGGGCCACAGATACGCAGTATTTT
NA	TRBV7-2	NA	TRBJ1-5	CASSFWGRDQPQHF	TGTGCCAGCAGCTTTTGGGGCCGGGATCAGCCCCAGCATTTT
NA	TRBV21-1	NA	TRBJ1-1	CASSKAGQGGDTEAFF	TGTGCCAGCAGCAAGGCCGGACAGGGTGGGGACACTGAAGCTTTCTTT
TRBD1	TRBV27	NA	TRBJ1-2	CASSFGTGMGYTF	TGTGCCAGCAGTTTTGGGACAGGGATGGGCTACACCTTC
TRBD1	TRBV24-1	NA	TRBJ2-1	CATSDSGQFYNEQFF	TGTGCCACCAGTGATTCGGGACAGTTTTACAATGAGCAGTTCTTC
NA	TRBV6-5	once	TRBJ1-1	CASSLGPGHF	TGTGCCAGCAGCCTCGGACCGGGACATTTT
NA	TRBV23-1	few	TRBJ1-2	CASSQGCGQAYPGYTF	TGCGCCAGCAGTCAAGGTTGTGGCCAGGCCTATCCTGGCTACACCTTC
TRBD1	TRBV19	many	TRBJ1-6	CASSIDFGQGASPLHF	TGTGCCAGTAGTATAGATTTCGGACAGGGGGCCTCACCCCTCCACTTT
NA	TRBV5-1	NA	TRBJ1-1	CASSLGTADRGGLARTEAFF	TGCGCCAGCAGCCTGGGCACGGCGGACCGGGGGGGGCTTGCGAGAACTGAAGCTTTCTTT
TRBD2	TRBV9	few	TRBJ2-3	CASSPYGGGLVDTQYF	TGTGCCAGCAGCCCCTACGGGGGGGGTTTGGTGGATACGCAGTATTTT
TRBD1	TRBV6-5	NA	TRBJ2-5	CASSLDRGAETQYF	TGTGCCAGCAGCCTTGACAGGGGAGCGGAGACCCAGTACTTC
NA	TRBV2	NA	TRBJ2-7	CATPEAVGRDEQYF	TGTGCCACCCCGGAGGCAGTAGGGAGAGACGAGCAGTACTTC
NA	TRBV7-2	NA	TRBJ2-1	CASSLGLSLRSYNEQFF	TGTGCCAGCAGCTTAGGATTGAGCCTCCGCTCCTACAATGAGCAGTTCTTC
NA	TRBV7-9	NA	TRBJ2-6	CASIYEGAGANVLTF	TGTGCCAGCATCTACGAGGGGGCTGGGGCCAACGTCCTGACTTTC
TRBD1	TRBV19	NA	TRBJ2-1	CASSIGDSEQFF	TGTGCCAGTAGTATAGGGGACAGCGAGCAGTTCTTC
NA	TRBV28	NA	TRBJ1-1	CASKSITEAFF	TGTGCCAGCAAATCCATCACTGAAGCTTTCTTT